The 15 T cell receptor beta chains in this list originate from one sample, sequenced in a study of cytomegalovirus exposure and HLA in healthy donors. Use of 60 Vbeta and 13 Jbeta primers characterized the PCR. The data were produced by immunoSEQ multiplex PCR, yet TCRdb's version contains in-frame clones alone and is incomplete. This sample has around 99,000 clones, with 73% found just once. Sequences were obtained from PBMCs. The source is a man aged 35-49 years in good health and CMV-seronegative.

This rearrangement joins TRBV27 to TRBJ2-1; weak D call: TRBD2 (5 bases). Germline V gene data show CDR1 as MNHEY and CDR2 as SMNVEV (reference sequence). There are 14 residues in the CDR3. V gave up 2 bases and J gave up 9 bases, with 14 bases separating them. The CDR3, as DNA: TGTGCCAGCAGTTTAAGAGTGGAGGTTCGTGAGCAGTTCTTC. Amino acids: CASSLRVEVREQFF.

J is TRBJ2-5 and V is TRBV5-1; 9 positions agree with TRBD2. This CDR3 has 15 amino acids. J gave up 3 bases and V 1 base, and 4 bases lay outside the gene matches. Germline-derived CDR1 and CDR2 are SGHRS and YFSETQ. The CDR3 here is CASSLMERGEETQYF. CDR3 DNA: TGCGCCAGCAGCTTGATGGAGCGGGGGGAAGAGACCCAGTACTTC.

Only a few counts were recorded for this clone. The V and J genes are TRBV6-5 and TRBJ2-7; 8 nucleotides align to TRBD1. This CDR3 is 13 amino acids long. The germline V gene has CDR1 MNHEY and CDR2 SVGAGI. The V segment lost 4 bases and the J segment 6 bases; nucleotides outside the gene matches: 5. The CDR3 bases are TGTGCCAGCAGTTCGACAGGGGATGGCGAGCAGTACTTC. This sequence encodes CASSSTGDGEQYF.

This chain connects TRBV4-3 to TRBJ2-3, with D unclear. Between the trimmed V and J ends, which lost 0 bases and 6 bases, there was a span of 7 bases. The CDR3 is made up of 13 amino acids. Per germline, CDR1 LGHNA and CDR2 YSLEER. The DNA of the CDR3 is TGCGCCAGCAGCCAAGATCGCCAGGATACGCAGTATTTT. This gives the protein CASSQDRQDTQYF.

With regard to this clone: This likely comes from a read error, as the CDR3 has no conserved phenylalanine or tryptophan at its end. The chain employs TRBV7-9 and TRBJ2-7; 10 bases match TRBD1. Germline V lookup: CDR1 SEHNR, CDR2 FQNEAQ (reference sequence). The CDR3 has 15 amino acids. The V gene end was trimmed by 5 bases and the J gene end by 2 bases; junction bases not matched to a gene: 6. The CDR3 loop is CASSPGTGDPYEQYL. DNA for the CDR3: TGTGCCAGCAGCCCGGGGACAGGGGATCCCTACGAGCAGTACCTC.

The chain is built from TRBV5-1 and TRBJ2-5, with 9 bases lining up with TRBD1. The V segment lost 4 bases and the J segment 2 bases; nucleotides outside the gene matches: 3. This CDR3 has 14 residues. CDR1 SGHRS and CDR2 YFSETQ come from the germline V gene. CDR3 nucleotides: TGCGCCAGCAGCATGGGGACAGGGCAAGAGACCCAGTACTTC. Its protein product is CASSMGTGQETQYF.

This clone was counted a few times. The chain employs TRBV7-2 and TRBJ2-3, with a weak D call TRBD1 (5 bases). Germline V CDR1 and CDR2: SGHTA, FQGNSA. This CDR3 comprises 16 residues. The germline V and J ends were trimmed by 4 bases and 1 base, with 15 bases remaining between them. CDR3 loop: CASSWKGPGGTDTQYF. The CDR3 region has the DNA TGTGCCAGCAGCTGGAAGGGGCCTGGGGGCACAGATACGCAGTATTTT.

In regard to this clone: Other DNA sequences in this sample translate to the same CDR3. The V and J genes are TRBV4-3 and TRBJ2-6; D not certain. CDR1 and CDR2 from the germline V gene are LGHNA and YSLEER. The CDR3 has 16 residues. The V end was cut by 1 base, the J end by 2 bases, with 9 bases between. CDR3: CASSQVEETGANVLTF. The CDR3 coding sequence is TGCGCCAGCAGCCAAGTAGAAGAAACTGGGGCCAACGTCCTGACTTTC.

CDR3 sequence reads: CASSLYRGGHETQYF. The DNA of the CDR3 is TGTGCCAGCAGCCTCTATAGGGGGGGGCACGAGACCCAGTACTTC. The rearrangement uses TRBV4-2 and TRBJ2-5; possible D gene TRBD2, 7 bases. The CDR3 extends over 15 amino acids. Per the germline V gene, CDR1 is LGHNA and CDR2 is YNFKEQ. V lost 4 bases and J 5 bases, leaving 17 bases between the germline ends.

This clone was found a few times. V usage is TRBV5-6 and J usage is TRBJ1-6; possible D gene TRBD1, 5 bases. V was cut by 1 base and J by 0 bases, with 11 bases left in between. The CDR3 length is 17 residues. CDR1 and CDR2 (germline): SGHDT, YYEEEE. The CDR3 reads CASSLKGQSSYNSPLHF. For the CDR3, the DNA is TGTGCCAGCAGCTTGAAGGGGCAGAGCTCCTATAATTCACCCCTCCACTTT.

This chain connects TRBV7-2 to TRBJ2-7; possibly TRBD1 for D (6 bases). Deletions cut 2 bases from V and 0 bases from J, with 11 bases between. The CDR3 covers 15 residues. CDR1 SGHTA and CDR2 FQGNSA come from the germline V gene. CDR3 sequence: CASSLNGQSSYEQYF. Here the CDR3 DNA reads TGTGCCAGCAGCTTAAACGGACAGAGCTCCTACGAGCAGTACTTC. The entire variable domain, with the rest obtained from reference TRBV7-2 and TRBJ2-7, is as follows: GAGVSQSPSNKVTEKGKDVELRCDPISGHTALYWYRQSLGQGLEFLIYFQGNSAPDKSGLPSDRFSAERTGGSVSTLTIQRTQQEDSAVYLCASSLNGQSSYEQYFGPGTRLTVT.

V and J are TRBV4-3 and TRBJ1-1; tentative D call: TRBD1 (5 bases). This CDR3 is 16 amino acids long. V shed 1 base and J shed 2 bases, with 14 bases lying between them. Germline assignment: CDR1 LGHNA and CDR2 YSLEER. CDR3 DNA sequence: TGCGCCAGCAGCCAAGGCGCGAAGGGGCGAAACACTGAAGCTTTCTTT. Amino acid sequence: CASSQGAKGRNTEAFF.

The V gene is TRBV6-6, the J gene TRBJ1-5, with D perhaps TRBD1 (5 bases). Germline V CDR1 and CDR2: MNHNY, SVGAGI (reference sequence). This CDR3 has 13 residues. The V end was cut by 8 bases, the J end by 7 bases, with 15 bases between. CDR3 amino acids: CASGQGLRQPQHF. CDR3 nucleotide sequence: TGTGCCAGCGGCCAGGGTCTTCGACAGCCCCAGCATTTT.

This clone was observed a handful of times. The genes are TRBV18 and TRBJ2-7; TRBD1 matches at 7 bases. V shed 2 bases, J shed 3 bases, and the junction held 4 bases outside the gene matches. Germline V gene lookup returns CDR1 KGHSH and CDR2 LQKENI. This CDR3 is 14 amino acids long. CDR3 nucleotide sequence: TGTGCCAGCTCACCATCGACAGGGAGCTACGAGCAGTACTTC. It is translated as CASSPSTGSYEQYF.

DNA of the CDR3: TGTGCCAGCAGTCACCGGAGGGGTCCTGAAGCTTTCTTT. It translates to CASSHRRGPEAFF. The chain uses TRBV7-9 and TRBJ1-1; weak D call: TRBD1 (5 bases). CDR3 length equals 13 residues. V was pared by 6 bases and J by 6 bases, with 14 bases between. From germline, CDR1 is SEHNR and CDR2 FQNEAQ (reference sequence).